This T cell receptor beta chain was retrieved from a study of cytomegalovirus exposure and HLA in healthy donors. Trimming took off 4 bases at V and 1 base at J, with 5 bases between the two ends. This CDR3 region has 12 residues. CDR1 is SGHDN, CDR2 FVKESK, per germline. As regards this clone: The target antigen is unknown.

PCR was performed using 60 Vbeta and 13 Jbeta primers. Study processing details: The authors later counted around 80 million unique TCR beta chains, some 9.9 million of them shared. The repertoire was sequenced with immunoSEQ multiplex PCR; TCRdb's copy has only in-frame clones and lacks some. V and J calls and clone size are as listed in that table; D and trimming were resolved from the DNA. The sample has about 180,000 clones; roughly 82% are singletons. The study's findings and limits: Later analysis showed TCR association rates varying by HLA locus, highest for DRB1 and lowest for HLA-C.

Sequencing was carried out using PBMCs. The chain carries TRBV14 and TRBJ2-7; D call uncertain. The sequence was collected from a man aged 35-49 years in good health and CMV-seronegative. Written as DNA, the CDR3 is TGTGCCAGCAGCCTTCAGTCCTACGAGCAGTACTTC. Its translation is CASSLQSYEQYF.